This T cell receptor beta chain was retrieved from a study of beta chain features in type 1 diabetes. Study conclusions and caveats: Among patients with Type 1 diabetes, TCRB CDR3s were moderately but significantly shorter in every one of the four CD4+ subsets.

In its sample, this clone was seen a few times. Antigen specificity is unknown. All of the isolated RNA was reverse transcribed, so expressed TCRB transcripts were sequenced. The table came from immunoSEQ multiplex PCR; TCRdb's copy has only in-frame clones and leaves some out. In the table there are hundreds of thousands of clones, around 15% of which are singletons. CDR3 length: 17 amino acids. Per germline, CDR1 GTSNPN and CDR2 SVGIG (reference sequence). J was trimmed by 1 base and V by 0 bases; bases with no gene match: 9. Sorting produced populations that all topped 98% purity. Sequenced: naive CD4+ T cells from blood. The TCR originated in a man aged 18 to 29 with type 1 diabetes. This chain uses TRBV30 with TRBJ2-1; 7 bases fit TRBD2. The chain's CDR3 is CAWSVARSGSSYNEQFF. For the CDR3, the DNA is TGTGCCTGGAGTGTAGCCCGTAGCGGGTCTTCCTACAATGAGCAGTTCTTC.